This is a list of T cell receptor beta chains from one sample in a study of Ad26.COV2.S vaccination and SARS-CoV-2 variants. The table came from immunoSEQ multiplex PCR; TCRdb's copy has only in-frame clones and leaves some out. The profile shows 440,000 or so clones, around 90% of them singletons. The sample here was peripheral blood, taken in a trial of Ad26.COV2.S vaccine versus placebo. Every receptor here comes from a person between 18 and 60 years old who received the Ad26.COV2.S COVID-19 vaccine or a placebo. Each CDR3 is given with its conserved first and last residue. Fields, in order: J gene, V gene, CDR3 protein.

>TRBJ2-5|TRBV28
CASSPLAGGGETQYF
>TRBJ1-2|TRBV5-1
CASSPQWQGGSYGYTF
>TRBJ2-5|TRBV3-1/TRBV3-2
CASNFLGGQETQYF
>TRBJ2-3|TRBV29-1
CSVDPSGRADTQYF
>TRBJ2-7|TRBV27
CASSVGLVAYEQYF
>TRBJ2-7|TRBV6-5
CASLDRDKYYEQYF
>TRBJ2-7|TRBV28
CASSLLVGDYEQYF
>TRBJ1-2|TRBV28
CASSPTGLFAYGYTF
>TRBJ2-7|TRBV28
CASSGKGTANYEQYF
>TRBJ2-2|TRBV10-3
CAISARDPRDTGELFF
>TRBJ2-7|TRBV11-2
CASGQGYEQYF
>TRBJ1-2|TRBV30
CAWSRRTGSGYTF
>TRBJ2-5|TRBV20-1
CSASGALAGGQETQYF
>TRBJ2-1|TRBV9
CASSVRGGRDNEQFF
>TRBJ2-7|TRBV28
CASSFLALQRGEQYF
>TRBJ1-2|TRBV27
CASSPRGSHNYGYTF
>TRBJ2-3|TRBV4-3
CASSQDSLAADTQYF
>TRBJ1-2|TRBV7-2
CASSSSRTGLYGYTF
>TRBJ1-2|TRBV28
CASSPGSFSYGYTF
>TRBJ2-1|TRBV19
CASSMEAGYNEQFF
>TRBJ2-1|TRBV5-4
CASSSTRTSYNEQFF
>TRBJ1-3|TRBV4-2
CASSHAGSGNTIYF
>TRBJ1-2|TRBV18
CASSPGVGDGYTF
>TRBJ2-5|TRBV9
CASSGFGETQYF
>TRBJ2-1|TRBV4-1
CASSPRTSGRLDEQFF
>TRBJ1-2|TRBV27
CASSSRSTRVNGYTF
>TRBJ2-1|TRBV4-2
CASSQDLIAGGLSSYNEQFF
>TRBJ2-7|TRBV14
CASSLDPLTEQYF
>TRBJ2-3|TRBV7-2
CASSLVGASVDTQYF
>TRBJ2-2|TRBV29-1
CSVVLAGGYTGELFF
>TRBJ1-1|TRBV10-3
CAITGVPNTEAFF
>TRBJ2-3|TRBV21-1
CASSTLPSGSRGPTDTQYF
>TRBJ2-3|TRBV11-1
CASNRDGRATDTQYF
>TRBJ2-7|TRBV27
CASSYRPTGNYEQYF
>TRBJ2-1|TRBV29-1
CSVRGLAGFSEQFF
>TRBJ2-2|TRBV5-4
CGLADANTGELFF
>TRBJ1-4|TRBV28
CASSEIGGLTEKLFF
>TRBJ1-6|TRBV5-1
CASSRDGDNSPLHF
>TRBJ2-7|TRBV27
CASSLTSGLLNSYEQYF
>TRBJ1-4|TRBV19
CASGYEVEKLFF
>TRBJ2-7|TRBV3-1/TRBV3-2
CASSQGLSSYEQYF
>TRBJ1-5|TRBV6-5
CASTRRSGGNQPQHF
>TRBJ2-3|TRBV23-1
CASSQSGLVADTQYF
>TRBJ2-5|TRBV2
CASDRSYQETQYF
>TRBJ2-7|TRBV27
CASSLRPPYEQYF
>TRBJ1-1|TRBV7-2
CASSGISGARTEAFF
>TRBJ1-2|TRBV7-6
CATRTGPGYTF
>TRBJ1-1|TRBV3-1/TRBV3-2
CASSQGGAYGAFF
>TRBJ1-1|TRBV11-2
CASSLMQGKAEAFF
>TRBJ2-2|TRBV7-6
CASSKTGGQTGELFF
>TRBJ2-7|TRBV7-2
CATGLAGQTYEQYF
>TRBJ1-2|TRBV9
CASSVAGTAYGYTF
>TRBJ2-3|TRBV4-2
CASSQGEQMTDTQYF
>TRBJ2-3|TRBV5-1
CASSLKLTSGSPTDTQYF